This is a list of T cell receptor beta chains from one sample in a study of T-cell memory formation after mild COVID-19. One entry per CDR3 protein, called by TCRdb with MiXCR from the 5' RACE reads. The sample lists fewer than 300,000 distinct CDR3 sequences, 15% to 20% occurring once. Sequences were obtained from PBMCs or a T cell subset sorted from them (not recorded which). These receptors all stem from a young man who had mild COVID-19 (a few samples of this study predate the infection). Cell type and time point are not known. Each CDR3 is given with its conserved first and last residue. Each record gives: D gene, V gene, J gene, clone size, CDR3 protein, CDR3 DNA. D genes are given only for firm matches. Expanded clones get a size class; other rows say once, few or many, or leave the size out.

>-|TRBV24-1|TRBJ1-2|few
CATSASARDPDNYGYTF
TGTGCCACCAGTGCCTCAGCCCGGGACCCGGATAACTATGGCTACACCTTC
>TRBD1|TRBV7-9|TRBJ1-1|few
CASSYLPGQGPSEAFF
TGTGCCAGCAGCTACCTTCCGGGACAGGGACCATCTGAAGCTTTCTTT
>-|TRBV5-6|TRBJ1-2|few
CASSLRQNYGYTF
TGTGCCAGCAGCTTACGACAGAACTATGGCTACACCTTC
>-|TRBV6-1|TRBJ2-3|-
CAIAPGAGTDTQYF
TGTGCCATTGCCCCGGGGGCCGGGACAGATACGCAGTATTTT
>-|TRBV4-3|TRBJ1-6|-
CASSKDSPRVYNSPLHF
TGCGCCAGCAGCAAGGACAGCCCCAGGGTCTATAATTCACCCCTCCACTTT
>TRBD2|TRBV7-2|TRBJ2-3|few
CASSSRAGGRDTQYF
TGTGCCAGCAGCTCGCGAGCGGGGGGGCGTGATACGCAGTATTTT
>-|TRBV7-8|TRBJ1-6|few
CASIELRYRDANSPLHF
TGTGCCAGCATCGAACTGAGATACCGGGACGCGAATTCACCCCTCCACTTT
>TRBD1|TRBV7-2|TRBJ1-6|few
CASSTTGGEGSPLHF
TGTGCCAGCAGCACGACAGGGGGCGAGGGTTCACCCCTCCACTTT
>TRBD2|TRBV20-1|TRBJ2-1|medium-sized
CSARGLAGGEQFF
TGCAGTGCTAGAGGACTAGCGGGGGGTGAGCAGTTCTTC
>-|TRBV5-1|TRBJ1-1|-
CASRPGGMNTEAFF
TGCGCCAGCAGGCCGGGGGGGATGAACACTGAAGCTTTCTTT
>TRBD1|TRBV12-3/TRBV12-4|TRBJ2-4|few
CASSFGQGGKNIQYF
TGTGCCAGCAGTTTTGGACAGGGCGGCAAAAACATTCAGTACTTC
>TRBD2|TRBV20-1|TRBJ2-1|few
CSAKLAGGSYNEQFF
TGCAGTGCCAAACTAGCGGGGGGCTCTTACAATGAGCAGTTCTTC
>TRBD2|TRBV6-5|TRBJ2-5|-
CASSPSGGVWGETQYF
TGTGCCAGCAGCCCGAGCGGGGGGGTTTGGGGAGAGACCCAGTACTTC
>TRBD2|TRBV11-1|TRBJ2-3|-
CASSEGLAGASDTQYF
TGTGCCAGCAGCGAAGGACTAGCGGGGGCCTCAGATACGCAGTATTTT
>-|TRBV5-1|TRBJ2-2|-
CASSLAGGANTGELFF
TGCGCCAGCAGCTTGGCGGGCGGCGCGAACACCGGGGAGCTGTTTTTT
>TRBD2|TRBV20-1|TRBJ2-3|few
CSARAPGTSGHTDTQYF
TGCAGTGCTAGGGCCCCCGGGACTAGCGGGCACACAGATACGCAGTATTTT
>-|TRBV6-5|TRBJ1-2|-
CASTSLYGSRLFDNYGYTF
TGTGCCAGCACTTCACTTTACGGCAGCAGGTTGTTCGACAACTATGGCTACACCTTC
>TRBD1|TRBV10-3|TRBJ2-1|few
CAIISTGGNEQFF
TGTGCCATCATCTCGACAGGGGGCAATGAGCAGTTCTTC
>-|TRBV7-2|TRBJ2-2|few
CASSPPRFANTGELFF
TGTGCCAGCAGCCCACCGAGGTTCGCGAACACCGGGGAGCTGTTTTTT
>-|TRBV5-1|TRBJ2-2|few
CASTGDGRNTGELFF
TGCGCCAGCACAGGGGACGGTCGGAACACCGGGGAGCTGTTTTTT